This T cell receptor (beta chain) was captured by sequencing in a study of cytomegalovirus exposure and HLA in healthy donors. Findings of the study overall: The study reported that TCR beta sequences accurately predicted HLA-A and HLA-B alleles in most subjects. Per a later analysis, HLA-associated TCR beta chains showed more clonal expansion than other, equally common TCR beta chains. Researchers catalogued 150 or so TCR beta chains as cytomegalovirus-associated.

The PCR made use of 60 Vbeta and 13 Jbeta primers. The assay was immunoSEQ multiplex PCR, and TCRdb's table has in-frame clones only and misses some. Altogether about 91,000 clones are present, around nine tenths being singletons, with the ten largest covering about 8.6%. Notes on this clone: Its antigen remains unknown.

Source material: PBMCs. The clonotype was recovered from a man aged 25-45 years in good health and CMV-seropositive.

The CDR3 region is CASSLEVGFEQYF. In DNA form, the CDR3 reads TGTGCCAGCAGCTTAGAGGTCGGGTTCGAGCAGTACTTC. The chain links TRBV7-2 to TRBJ2-7; D is unresolved. Trimming cost V 1 base and J 6 bases, with 10 bases left between them. Germline lookup yields CDR1 SGHTA and CDR2 FQGNSA. The CDR3 loop spans 13 amino acids.